Shown below are 14 T cell receptor beta chains from a single sample sequenced in a study of blood T cells in healthy people across ages. Sample-barcoded 5' priming and a J-beta primer mix drove a second PCR of roughly 7 to 11 cycles. TCRdb re-called the 5' RACE reads with MiXCR, one entry per CDR3 protein. Counted here are around 800,000 distinct CDR3 sequences, 35% to 50% occurring once; the ten biggest clones make up around 18%. Sequences were obtained from blood. The receptors were sampled from a man older than 75 in good health.

The chain employs TRBV5-5 and TRBJ2-5; perhaps TRBD1 as D (6 bases). The CDR3 runs 14 residues. V lost 2 bases and J 5 bases, leaving 13 bases between the germline ends. The germline gives CDR1 SGHKS, CDR2 YYEKEE (reference sequence). CDR3 protein: CASSLQGVPETQYF. The CDR3 coding sequence is TGTGCCAGCAGCTTACAGGGAGTTCCGGAGACCCAGTACTTC.

The gene calls are TRBV5-1 and TRBJ2-7; D might be TRBD2 (5 bases). V was shortened by 7 bases and J by 7 bases, with 24 bases between the two germline ends. The CDR3 length is 15 residues. Per the germline V gene, CDR1 is SGHRS and CDR2 is YFSETQ. Here the CDR3 DNA reads TGCGCCAGCGCTGTCGAGGTAGCGACCTACAATGAGCAGTACTTC. It yields the protein CASAVEVATYNEQYF.

This rearrangement joins TRBV12-3 or TRBV12-4 to TRBJ1-1, with D unclear. This CDR3 comprises 13 residues. V lost 0 bases and J lost 5, with 7 bases in between. In DNA, the CDR3 is TGTGCCAGCAGTTTAGCAGGGAGGACTGAAGCTTTCTTT. This gives the protein CASSLAGRTEAFF.

The V gene is TRBV5-1, the J gene TRBJ2-1, with 10 bases fitting TRBD2. J gave up 7 bases and V 4 bases, and 11 bases lay outside the gene matches. The CDR3 contains 16 residues. Germline CDR1 and CDR2: SGHRS and YFSETQ. CDR3 sequence: CASSLEPSGSSNEQFF. The CDR3, as DNA: TGCGCCAGCAGCCTGGAACCTAGCGGGAGCTCGAATGAGCAGTTCTTC.

This clonotype was picked up a small number of times. Here the CDR3 reads CASSQDSLGVTEAFF. The CDR3 DNA reads TGTGCCAGCAGCCAAGATAGCCTGGGGGTCACTGAAGCTTTCTTT. V usage is TRBV4-2 and J usage is TRBJ1-1; maybe TRBD1 (5 bases). The germline gives CDR1 LGHNA, CDR2 YNFKEQ. V was cut by 0 bases and J by 4 bases, with 12 bases left in between. CDR3 size: 15 residues.

In its sample, this clonotype was seen once. V usage is TRBV7-2 and J usage is TRBJ2-1; 9 nucleotides line up with TRBD1. The trim removed 5 bases at V and 10 bases at J, leaving 15 bases unmatched. Germline lookup yields CDR1 SGHTA and CDR2 FQGNSA. This CDR3 contains 16 residues. Written as DNA, the CDR3 is TGTGCCAGCAGCCCGAATCCGGGACAGGGTACGGGGGAGCAGTTCTTC. It is translated as CASSPNPGQGTGEQFF.

The chain links TRBV2 to TRBJ2-7, with D tentatively TRBD2 (6 bases). This CDR3 is 17 amino acids long. V dropped 6 bases and J dropped 0 bases, with 21 bases sitting between them. Germline V CDR1 and CDR2: SNHLY, FYNNEI. The CDR3 DNA reads as TGTGCCAGCAGCATACATATTAGCGGCTATAGCTCCTACGAGCAGTACTTC. Protein: CASSIHISGYSSYEQYF.

This clonotype has only a few counts. V and J are TRBV29-1 and TRBJ2-5, with D hard to call. Deletions cut 7 bases from V and 11 bases from J, with 17 bases between. Germline CDR1 and CDR2: SQVTM and ANQGSEA. The CDR3 covers 11 residues. The CDR3 nucleotides are TGCAGCGCTCGGAGTTACAATGAGCAGTACTTC. This encodes CSARSYNEQYF.

This clonotype appeared a few times. CDR3 region: CSVTPQGVYEQYF. The DNA for the CDR3 is TGCAGCGTTACCCCACAGGGTGTCTACGAGCAGTACTTC. The V call is TRBV29-1, the J call TRBJ2-7; D might be TRBD1 (6 bases). The germline V gene encodes CDR1 SQVTM and CDR2 ANQGSEA. There are 13 residues in the CDR3. The V end was cut by 5 bases, the J end by 3 bases, with 14 bases between.

About this clonotype: A read error may account for a junction end that differs from germline. The V and J genes are TRBV7-3 and TRBJ2-7; D is uncertain. The germline V gene has CDR1 SGHTA and CDR2 FQGTGA. This CDR3 region has 15 residues. The CDR3 is CVSSSIMHPDEQQYF. The CDR3 DNA reads TGTGTCAGCAGCTCAATAATGCACCCTGATGAGCAGCAGTACTTC. The full variable domain, in which reference TRBV7-3 and TRBJ2-7 provide the parts outside the CDR3, is GAGVSQTPSNKVTEKGKYVELRCDPISGHTALYWYRQSLGQGPEFLIYFQGTGAADDSGLPNDRFFAVRPEGSVSTLKIQRTERGDSAVYLCVSSSIMHPDEQQYFGPGTRLTVT.

The chain has TRBV12-3 or TRBV12-4 and TRBJ2-1; D not resolved. This CDR3 contains 12 residues. Trimming took 7 bases from V and 8 from J, leaving 12 bases between them. CDR3 sequence reads: CASTLLGDEQFF. For the CDR3, the DNA is TGTGCCAGCACTCTATTGGGCGATGAGCAGTTCTTC.

This clonotype was detected once. CDR3 amino acids: CASSPGTSGRAGEQFF. In nucleotides, the CDR3 is TGTGCCAGCAGCCCCGGGACTAGCGGGAGGGCCGGCGAGCAGTTCTTC. The rearrangement links TRBV7-2 to TRBJ2-1; 16 nucleotides line up with TRBD2. The CDR3 sequence is 16 residues long. Germline V lookup: CDR1 SGHTA, CDR2 FQGNSA. Trimming removed 5 bases from V and 10 bases from J; junction bases left unmatched: 8.

The genes are TRBV10-1 and TRBJ2-5, with no clear D. Germline CDR1 reads WNHNN; CDR2 reads SYGVQD (reference sequence). The CDR3 length is 14 residues. V was pared by 0 bases and J by 7 bases, with 12 bases between. CDR3 coding DNA: TGCGCCAGCAGTGAGTCCGGTCACCCGGTGACCCAGTACTTC. This gives the protein CASSESGHPVTQYF.

The chain couples TRBV4-3 to TRBJ2-1, with 14 bases lining up with TRBD2. The V segment lost 5 bases and the J segment 8 bases; nucleotides outside the gene matches: 11. CDR1 LGHNA and CDR2 YSLEER come from the germline V gene. The CDR3 length is 17 residues. For the CDR3, the DNA is TGCGCCAGCAGCACCCTGGTAGGGACTAGCGGGAGTCATGAGCAGTTCTTC. It codes for CASSTLVGTSGSHEQFF.